This T cell receptor beta chain was captured in a study of T cells in Graves' hyperthyroidism and ophthalmopathy. Overall study findings and caveats: In simple terms, a model built on 13 V-J features told ophthalmopathy apart from stable hyperthyroidism.

Disease lasting under 3 months, a NOSPECS grade of at least 4, and a Clinical Activity Score of at least 3 were features of the ophthalmopathy patients. Every diagnosis used clinical symptoms, serum thyroxine and TRAb, thyroid ultrasound and orbital computed tomography. PBMCs were sourced from roughly 9.1 ml fresh peripheral blood. With regard to this clonotype: Antigen specificity is unknown.

The TCR beta CDR3 regions underwent amplification using RNA transcripts as the source. Initially, a first-round RT-PCR of the TCR CDR3 employed the HTBI primer set. TCRdb redid the calling of the multiplex PCR reads with MiXCR, one entry per CDR3 protein. This sample has a few hundred thousand distinct CDR3 sequences, with approximately 16% found just once. This clonotype was sampled from a middle-aged woman with Graves' ophthalmopathy. The sample consisted of blood.

CDR3 region: CASSLVRAVSGNTIYF. CDR3 sequence (DNA): TGTGCCAGCAGCTTAGTTCGGGCGGTCTCTGGAAACACCATATATTTT. The chain links TRBV11-2 to TRBJ1-3; no definite D call. Germline V gene data show CDR1 as SGHAT and CDR2 as FQNNGV. The CDR3 is made up of 16 amino acids. V gave up 1 base and J gave up 0 bases, with 10 bases separating them.